This T cell receptor (beta chain) emerged from a study of cytomegalovirus exposure and HLA in healthy donors. Study context: A later analysis reported the same platform for the roughly 120 validation repertoires and the 500 to 750 first-cohort repertoires.

These donors were members of the roughly 120-subject validation cohort, a group separate from the roughly 670-subject first cohort. The V gene end was trimmed by 1 base and the J gene end by 4 bases; junction bases not matched to a gene: 5. In germline, CDR1 is SGHRS, CDR2 YFSETQ. The length of the CDR3 is 15 residues. For this clone: What it recognizes is unknown.

Libraries were prepared by immunoSEQ multiplex PCR; TCRdb keeps only in-frame clonotypes and omits some of them. The sample lists about 280,000 clones, about 86% seen once, with roughly 0.99% in the top ten. Broader study findings: Reportedly, diagnosis of cytomegalovirus status by the classifier showed high specificity and sensitivity. 150 to 200 TCR beta chains were listed as cytomegalovirus-associated.

The sequence was collected from a woman between 18 and 29 years old in good health and CMV-seronegative. The J gene is TRBJ2-3, the V gene TRBV5-1, with 8 bases aligning to TRBD2. The specimen was PBMCs. The CDR3 here is CASSLSMREADTQYF. The CDR3 nucleotides read TGCGCCAGCAGCTTGAGTATGCGGGAGGCAGATACGCAGTATTTT.